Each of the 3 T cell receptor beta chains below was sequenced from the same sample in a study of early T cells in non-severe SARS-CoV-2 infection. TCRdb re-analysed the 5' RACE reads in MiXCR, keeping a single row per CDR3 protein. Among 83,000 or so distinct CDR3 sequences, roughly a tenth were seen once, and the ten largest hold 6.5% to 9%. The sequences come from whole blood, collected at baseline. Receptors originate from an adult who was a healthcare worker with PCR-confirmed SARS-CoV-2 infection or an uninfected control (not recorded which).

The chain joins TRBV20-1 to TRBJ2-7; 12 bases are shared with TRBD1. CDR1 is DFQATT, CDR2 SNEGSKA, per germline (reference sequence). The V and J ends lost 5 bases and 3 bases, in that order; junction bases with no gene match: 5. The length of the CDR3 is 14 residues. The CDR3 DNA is TGCAGTGCTCCCGGGACAGGGGGCCTCTACGAGCAGTACTTC. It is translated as CSAPGTGGLYEQYF.

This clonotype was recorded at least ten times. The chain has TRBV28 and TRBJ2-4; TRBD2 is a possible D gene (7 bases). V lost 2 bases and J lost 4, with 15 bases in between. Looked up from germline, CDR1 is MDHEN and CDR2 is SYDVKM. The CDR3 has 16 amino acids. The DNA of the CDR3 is TGTGCCAGCAGTTTACCCCCCGGGGGGCGGAAAAACATTCAGTACTTC. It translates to CASSLPPGGRKNIQYF.

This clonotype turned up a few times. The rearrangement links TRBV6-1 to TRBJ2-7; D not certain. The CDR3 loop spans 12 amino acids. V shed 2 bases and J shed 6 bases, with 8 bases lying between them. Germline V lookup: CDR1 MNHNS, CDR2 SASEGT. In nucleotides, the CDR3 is TGTGCCAGCAGTGAATCTGGGTTCGAGCAGTACTTC. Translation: CASSESGFEQYF.